This TCR beta chain was documented in a study of T cell changes during pregnancy in multiple sclerosis. Per the germline V gene, CDR1 is SGDLS and CDR2 is YYNGEE. Trimming stripped 0 bases from V and 10 bases from J, with 13 bases between. CDR3 length: 13 amino acids. Measured with immunoSEQ multiplex PCR; TCRdb has only the in-frame clones, and not every one. The sample includes around 100,000 clones, 92% seen only once; the top ten take approximately 2%. Sequencing used peripheral blood, obtained after pregnancy. The TCR originated in a female donor with multiple sclerosis, enrolled in a pregnancy study. This rearrangement joins TRBV9 to TRBJ1-1; D is uncertain. The CDR3 coding sequence is TGTGCCAGCAGCGTAGACGAGGGCAGGCGAGCTTTCTTT. Amino acid sequence: CASSVDEGRRAFF.